These 7 T cell receptor beta chains were sequenced from one sample in a study of blood T cells in healthy people across ages. It was with a sample-barcoded 5' primer and a J-beta primer mix that a second PCR of roughly 7 to 12 cycles was run. TCRdb itself ran the 5' RACE reads through MiXCR, one entry per CDR3 protein. Among about 720,000 distinct CDR3 sequences listed, roughly 25% were seen once. The sample was also reused in another study, on T cells of mothers and their children.

The sequenced sample consisted of blood. The receptors were gathered from a boy aged 5-17 years in good health.

This clonotype was observed a few times. V and J are TRBV28 and TRBJ1-6, with 7 nucleotides matching TRBD1. In germline, CDR1 is MDHEN, CDR2 SYDVKM. CDR3 length equals 13 residues. The junction had 2 bases not matched to a gene; V was cut back by 5 bases and J by 7 bases. The CDR3 bases are TGTGCCAGCAGTGGGGACAGAAATTCACCCCTCCACTTT. Protein: CASSGDRNSPLHF.

This chain connects TRBV7-2 to TRBJ2-2; 7 positions agree with TRBD1. This CDR3 is 15 amino acids long. V was clipped by 2 bases and J by 4 bases; unmatched bases: 4. Germline V CDR1 and CDR2: SGHTA, FQGNSA. As DNA, the CDR3 is TGTGCCAGCAGCTTAACAGGGGCCGGCACCGGGGAGCTGTTTTTT. Amino acids: CASSLTGAGTGELFF. The full variable domain, its missing parts supplied by reference TRBV7-2 and TRBJ2-2, is GAGVSQSPSNKVTEKGKDVELRCDPISGHTALYWYRQSLGQGLEFLIYFQGNSAPDKSGLPSDRFSAERTGGSVSTLTIQRTQQEDSAVYLCASSLTGAGTGELFFGEGSRLTVL.

In its sample, this clonotype was seen a few times. This sequence joins TRBV9 and TRBJ2-5; the D is unclear. Judging by the DNA end, TRBJ2-1 fits better; the J call may be wrong. CDR1 and CDR2 (germline): SGDLS, YYNGEE. This CDR3 comprises 13 residues. CDR3 DNA: TGTGCCAGCAGCGTAGCATCCTTTGGTGAGCAGTTCTTC. Translated: CASSVASFGEQFF.

This clonotype was counted once. The J gene is TRBJ2-7, the V gene TRBV29-1; 7 nucleotides line up with TRBD2. Germline loops: CDR1 SQVTM, CDR2 ANQGSEA. The CDR3 has 14 residues. Unmatched junction bases numbered 6, after V lost 1 base and J lost 3 bases. The CDR3: CSVEGTGGDYEQYF. CDR3 in DNA: TGCAGCGTTGAAGGTACTGGGGGGGACTACGAGCAGTACTTC.

The chain is built from TRBV19 and TRBJ2-2; D perhaps matches TRBD1 (5 bases). Germline lookup yields CDR1 LNHDA and CDR2 SQIVND (reference sequence). The CDR3 totals 16 residues. The germline V and J ends were trimmed by 2 bases and 0 bases, with 10 bases remaining between them. CDR3 region: CASSINRNANTGELFF. In DNA form, the CDR3 reads TGTGCCAGTAGTATAAACAGGAACGCGAACACCGGGGAGCTGTTTTTT. Full variable domain (outside the CDR3, taken from reference TRBV19 and TRBJ2-2): DGGITQSPKYLFRKEGQNVTLSCEQNLNHDAMYWYRQDPGQGLRLIYYSQIVNDFQKGDIAEGYSVSREKKESFPLTVTSAQKNPTAFYLCASSINRNANTGELFFGEGSRLTVL.

This rearrangement joins TRBV15 to TRBJ2-3; D perhaps matches TRBD1 (6 bases). This CDR3 is built from 13 residues. V was pared by 4 bases and J by 9 bases, with 14 bases between. The germline CDR1 and CDR2 sequences are LNHNV and YYDKDF (reference sequence). The CDR3 loop reads CATSIPKTGTQYF. The DNA of the CDR3 is TGTGCCACCAGCATTCCTAAAACAGGGACGCAGTATTTT.

There are a few counts of this clonotype. J is TRBJ2-2 and V is TRBV5-1; D not resolved. V was shortened by 4 bases and J by 6 bases, with 16 bases between the two germline ends. CDR1 is SGHRS, CDR2 YFSETQ, per germline. The CDR3 sequence is 15 residues long. The CDR3 is CASSLTGGGAGELFF. In DNA, the CDR3 is TGCGCCAGCAGCCTAACCGGTGGTGGGGCCGGGGAGCTGTTTTTT. The complete variable domain, with remaining parts taken from reference TRBV5-1 and TRBJ2-2, reads KAGVTQTPRYLIKTRGQQVTLSCSPISGHRSVSWYQQTPGQGLQFLFEYFSETQRNKGNFPGRFSGRQFSNSRSEMNVSTLELGDSALYLCASSLTGGGAGELFFGEGSRLTVL.